This TCR beta chain came from a study of cytomegalovirus exposure and HLA in healthy donors. The PCR was carried out with 60 Vbeta primers and 13 Jbeta primers. The table came from immunoSEQ multiplex PCR; TCRdb's copy has only in-frame clones and leaves some out. The repertoire holds tens of thousands of clones, with 90% to 95% as singletons. Trimming pared 4 bases from V and 5 bases from J, leaving 17 bases between. The CDR3 runs 16 residues. The germline CDR1 and CDR2 sequences are ENHRY and SYGVKD. This TCR was recovered from a woman in her late teens or twenties in good health and CMV-seronegative. The sample taken for sequencing was PBMCs. This chain joins TRBV10-3 and TRBJ1-4; D remains ambiguous. The CDR3 protein is CAISGGGFSSNEKLFF. The CDR3 nucleotides read TGTGCCATCAGTGGAGGAGGGTTTAGTTCGAATGAAAAACTGTTTTTT.